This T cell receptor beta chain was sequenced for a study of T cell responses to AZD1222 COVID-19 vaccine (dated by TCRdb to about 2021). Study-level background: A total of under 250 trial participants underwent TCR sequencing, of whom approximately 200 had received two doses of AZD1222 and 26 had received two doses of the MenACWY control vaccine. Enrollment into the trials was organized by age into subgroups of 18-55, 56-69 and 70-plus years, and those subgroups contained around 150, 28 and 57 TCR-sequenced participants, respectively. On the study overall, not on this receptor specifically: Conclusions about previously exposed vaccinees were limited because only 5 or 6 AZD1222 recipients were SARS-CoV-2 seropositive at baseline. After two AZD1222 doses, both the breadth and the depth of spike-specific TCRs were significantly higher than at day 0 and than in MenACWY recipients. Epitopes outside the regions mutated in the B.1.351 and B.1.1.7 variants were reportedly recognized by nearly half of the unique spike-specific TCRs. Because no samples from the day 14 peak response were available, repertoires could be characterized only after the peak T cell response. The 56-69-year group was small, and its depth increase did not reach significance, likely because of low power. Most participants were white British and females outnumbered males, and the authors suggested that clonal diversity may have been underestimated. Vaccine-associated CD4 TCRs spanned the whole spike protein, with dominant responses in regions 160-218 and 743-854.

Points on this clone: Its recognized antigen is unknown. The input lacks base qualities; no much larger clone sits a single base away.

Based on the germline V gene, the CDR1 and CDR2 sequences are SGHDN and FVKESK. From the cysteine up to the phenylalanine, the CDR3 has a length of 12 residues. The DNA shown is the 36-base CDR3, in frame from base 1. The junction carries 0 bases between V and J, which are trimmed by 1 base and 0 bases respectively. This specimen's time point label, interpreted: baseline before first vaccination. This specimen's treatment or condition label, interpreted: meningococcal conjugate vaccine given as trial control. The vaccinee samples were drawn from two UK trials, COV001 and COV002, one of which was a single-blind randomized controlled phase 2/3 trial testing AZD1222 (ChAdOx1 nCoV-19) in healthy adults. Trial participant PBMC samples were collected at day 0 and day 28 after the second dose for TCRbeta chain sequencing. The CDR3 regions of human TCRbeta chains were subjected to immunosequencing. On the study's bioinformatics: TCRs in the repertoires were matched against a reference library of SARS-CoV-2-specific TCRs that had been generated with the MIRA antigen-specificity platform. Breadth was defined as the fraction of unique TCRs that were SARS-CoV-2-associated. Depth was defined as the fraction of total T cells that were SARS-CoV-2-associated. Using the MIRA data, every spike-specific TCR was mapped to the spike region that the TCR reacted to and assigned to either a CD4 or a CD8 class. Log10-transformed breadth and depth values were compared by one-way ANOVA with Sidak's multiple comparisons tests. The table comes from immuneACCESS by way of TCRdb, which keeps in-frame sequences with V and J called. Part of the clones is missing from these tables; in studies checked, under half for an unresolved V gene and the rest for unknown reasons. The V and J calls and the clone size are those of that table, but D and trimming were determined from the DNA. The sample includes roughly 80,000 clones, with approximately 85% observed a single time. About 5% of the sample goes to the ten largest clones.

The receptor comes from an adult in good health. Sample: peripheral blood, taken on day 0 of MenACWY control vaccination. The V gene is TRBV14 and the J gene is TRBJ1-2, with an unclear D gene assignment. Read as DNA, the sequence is TGTGCCAGCAGCCAAGCTAACTATGGCTACACCTTC. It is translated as CASSQANYGYTF.